Listed below are T cell receptor beta chains from one sample, sequenced in a study of blood T cell repertoires in COVID-19. This table comes from immunoSEQ multiplex PCR, and its TCRdb copy is limited to in-frame clones, with some not included. The sample lists 300,000 or so clones, around 86% occurring once. The sequencing input was PBMCs or T cells enriched from blood (not recorded which). The receptors were sampled from a woman in her thirties or forties with acute COVID-19. CDR3s include the opening cysteine and the closing phenylalanine or tryptophan. Fields, in order: clone size, D gene, V gene, J gene, CDR3 protein, CDR3 DNA. D genes are given only for firm matches. Not every row has a clone size; where given, it reads once, few, many or a size class.

>NA|NA|TRBV19|TRBJ1-5
CASTDSPAPYQPQHF
TGTGCCAGTACGGACAGTCCTGCACCTTATCAGCCCCAGCATTTT
>NA|TRBD1|TRBV18|TRBJ2-5
CASSPPGTVRETQYF
TGTGCCAGCTCACCACCCGGGACAGTCCGGGAGACCCAGTACTTC
>NA|TRBD2|TRBV7-3|TRBJ2-1
CASSTGGANYNEQFF
TGTGCCAGCAGCACCGGGGGGGCTAACTACAATGAGCAGTTCTTC
>NA|TRBD1|TRBV5-4|TRBJ2-5
CASSLEGQSQETQYF
TGTGCCAGCAGCTTGGAGGGACAGTCTCAAGAGACCCAGTACTTC
>NA|NA|TRBV5-1|TRBJ2-1
CASSLDSNNEQFF
TGCGCCAGCAGCTTGGACTCAAACAATGAGCAGTTCTTC
>few|TRBD1|TRBV6-5|TRBJ1-1
CASITGGTEAFF
TGTGCCAGCATCACAGGGGGCACTGAAGCTTTCTTT
>NA|TRBD2|TRBV11-2|TRBJ2-1
CASSFSGRSYNNEQFF
TGTGCCAGCAGCTTTAGCGGGAGATCCTATAACAATGAGCAGTTCTTC
>NA|NA|TRBV2|TRBJ1-5
CASSPDKAANQPQHF
TGTGCCAGCAGCCCGGACAAGGCCGCCAATCAGCCCCAGCATTTT
>NA|TRBD1|TRBV24-1|TRBJ2-1
CATSDTTGNSYNEQFF
TGTGCCACCAGTGATACGACAGGGAACTCCTACAATGAGCAGTTCTTC
>NA|NA|TRBV27|TRBJ2-7
CASSLWAGAGEQYF
TGTGCCAGCAGTTTATGGGCAGGGGCTGGCGAGCAGTACTTC
>NA|NA|TRBV4-3|TRBJ1-2
CASSQASGNYGYTF
TGCGCCAGCAGCCAAGCCTCGGGGAACTATGGCTACACCTTC
>NA|TRBD2|TRBV18|TRBJ2-3
CASSPGTSGRRADTQYF
TGTGCCAGCTCACCAGGGACTAGCGGGAGACGGGCAGATACGCAGTATTTT
>few|TRBD1|TRBV5-6|TRBJ1-3
CASSYYIGTVQSGNTIYF
TGTGCCAGCAGCTACTATATCGGGACAGTCCAATCTGGAAACACCATATATTTT
>NA|TRBD1|TRBV7-9|TRBJ1-1
CASSSGQGAGSEAFF
TGTGCCAGCAGCTCGGGACAGGGGGCGGGTTCTGAAGCTTTCTTT
>NA|NA|TRBV9|TRBJ2-3
CASSVGEMAADTQYF
TGTGCCAGCAGCGTGGGAGAAATGGCCGCAGATACGCAGTATTTT
>once|TRBD2|TRBV7-2|TRBJ2-3
CASSLVGTSGRYTDTQYF
TGTGCCAGCAGCTTAGTAGGGACTAGCGGGAGGTACACAGATACGCAGTATTTT
>NA|NA|TRBV7-2|TRBJ1-1
CASSITRDTTEAFF
TGTGCCAGCAGCATCACCCGGGACACCACTGAAGCTTTCTTT
>NA|NA|TRBV10-3|TRBJ1-1
CAISERGQDSGTEAFF
TGTGCCATCAGTGAACGCGGGCAGGACTCGGGCACTGAAGCTTTCTTT
>NA|TRBD2|TRBV15|TRBJ2-3
CATSSLTSGGADTQYF
TGTGCCACCAGCAGTTTGACTAGCGGGGGAGCAGATACGCAGTATTTT
>NA|NA|TRBV5-1|TRBJ1-5
CASSGGTGENQPQHF
TGCGCCAGCAGCGGCGGGACCGGGGAAAATCAGCCCCAGCATTTT
>NA|NA|TRBV5-5|TRBJ1-1
CASSLWVRRVTEAFF
TGTGCCAGCAGCTTGTGGGTCAGGCGGGTCACTGAAGCTTTCTTT
>NA|TRBD1|TRBV19|TRBJ2-6
CASSISTGPRYSGANVLTF
TGTGCCAGTAGTATTTCGACAGGGCCGAGATATTCTGGGGCCAACGTCCTGACTTTC
>NA|TRBD1|TRBV6-5|TRBJ2-1
CASSYSTGQGYNEQFF
TGTGCCAGCAGTTACTCGACGGGACAGGGTTACAATGAGCAGTTCTTC
>NA|NA|TRBV5-4|TRBJ2-7
CASSLYTDYEQYF
TGTGCCAGCAGCTTGTACACAGACTACGAGCAGTACTTC
>NA|NA|TRBV25-1|TRBJ2-2
CASSEYRETGELFF
TGTGCCAGCAGTGAATACAGGGAAACCGGGGAGCTGTTTTTT
>NA|NA|TRBV18|TRBJ1-5
CASSPPFSTQPQHF
TGTGCCAGCTCACCACCATTTAGCACTCAGCCCCAGCATTTT
>few|TRBD2|TRBV6-2/TRBV6-3|TRBJ2-7
CASSYATSGLSYEQYF
TGTGCCAGCAGTTACGCAACTAGCGGCCTCTCCTACGAGCAGTACTTC
>NA|TRBD1|TRBV28|TRBJ1-2
CASTPPMGGQGFLLNYGYTF
TGTGCCAGCACACCGCCGATGGGAGGACAGGGGTTCCTACTCAACTATGGCTACACCTTC
>NA|TRBD1|TRBV6-6|TRBJ2-6
CASSLPQGVGANVLTF
TGTGCCAGCAGTCTACCACAGGGGGTTGGGGCCAACGTCCTGACTTTC
>NA|TRBD2|TRBV3-1/TRBV3-2|TRBJ2-1
CASSQEPGLAGGNEQFF
TGTGCCAGCAGCCAAGAACCGGGACTAGCGGGGGGGAATGAGCAGTTCTTC
>NA|TRBD2|TRBV3-1/TRBV3-2|TRBJ2-2
CASSHDGTTLGELFF
TGTGCCAGCAGCCATGACGGGACTACACTTGGGGAGCTGTTTTTT
>NA|NA|TRBV6-6|TRBJ2-3
CASSYGGGRSDTQYF
TGTGCCAGCAGTTACGGGGGGGGCAGGTCAGATACGCAGTATTTT
>NA|TRBD2|TRBV4-1|TRBJ2-1
CASSQGRSGSIPYNEQFF
TGCGCCAGCAGCCAAGGACGTAGCGGGAGTATTCCGTACAATGAGCAGTTCTTC
>NA|NA|TRBV15|TRBJ1-1
CATSRGVTPLNTEAFF
TGTGCCACCAGCAGAGGCGTGACACCGCTGAACACTGAAGCTTTCTTT
>NA|NA|TRBV18|TRBJ1-1
CASSQTLQGLNEAFF
TGTGCCAGCTCACAAACCTTACAGGGTTTAAATGAAGCTTTCTTT
>NA|TRBD2|TRBV5-1|TRBJ2-2
CASSRTSGGDFGELFF
TGCGCCAGCAGCCGTACTAGCGGGGGAGATTTCGGGGAGCTGTTTTTT
>NA|NA|TRBV6-6|TRBJ2-7
CASNWRGEQYF
TGTGCCAGCAATTGGCGGGGCGAGCAGTACTTC
>NA|TRBD2|TRBV4-2|TRBJ2-5
CASSQTGTSGVETQYF
TGTGCCAGCAGCCAAACCGGGACTAGCGGGGTAGAGACCCAGTACTTC
>NA|TRBD2|TRBV7-2|TRBJ2-5
CASSLGASGGFGGTQYF
TGTGCCAGCAGCTTAGGGGCTAGCGGGGGGTTTGGCGGGACCCAGTACTTC
>NA|NA|TRBV20-1|TRBJ2-5
CSASAWGWGQETQYF
TGCAGTGCTAGTGCTTGGGGCTGGGGACAAGAGACCCAGTACTTC
>once|NA|TRBV20-1|TRBJ2-2
CSASWAGANTGELFF
TGCAGTGCTAGTTGGGCGGGCGCGAACACCGGGGAGCTGTTTTTT
>NA|NA|TRBV3-1/TRBV3-2|TRBJ2-1
CASSPSGLEQFF
TGTGCCAGCAGCCCCTCCGGACTTGAGCAGTTCTTC
>NA|TRBD1|TRBV29-1|TRBJ1-2
CSVGQGDIYGYTF
TGCAGCGTGGGACAGGGAGATATCTATGGCTACACCTTC
>NA|NA|TRBV28|TRBJ1-2
CASSTGLSVYGYTF
TGTGCCAGCAGTACCGGACTAAGCGTCTATGGCTACACCTTC
>NA|TRBD1|TRBV7-6|TRBJ2-6
CASSSPTGSGGANVLTF
TGTGCCAGCAGCTCCCCGACAGGGTCAGGTGGGGCCAACGTCCTGACTTTC
>NA|NA|TRBV6-2/TRBV6-3|TRBJ1-5
CASSGGYSNQPQHF
TGTGCCAGCAGCGGGGGGTATAGCAATCAGCCCCAGCATTTT
>NA|NA|TRBV20-1|TRBJ2-7
CSASVGYEQYF
TGCAGTGCTAGCGTCGGCTACGAGCAGTACTTC
>NA|TRBD1|TRBV28|TRBJ1-2
CASRSGTGDRRVTLNYVSYTF
TGTGCCAGCAGGTCCGGGACAGGGGATCGTCGGGTCACTCTAAACTATGTGAGCTACACCTTC
>NA|NA|TRBV5-5|TRBJ1-1
CASSLIQRNTEAFF
TGTGCCAGCAGCTTGATACAGAGGAACACTGAAGCTTTCTTT
>few|TRBD2|TRBV10-3|TRBJ2-7
CATHHDAGDEQYF
TGTGCCACCCACCATGATGCGGGGGACGAGCAGTACTTC
>few|TRBD2|TRBV7-6|TRBJ2-1
CASSWGLAGGSSYNEQFF
TGTGCCAGCAGCTGGGGACTAGCGGGAGGAAGCTCCTACAATGAGCAGTTCTTC
>NA|NA|TRBV12-5|TRBJ2-1
CASGNGNEQFF
TGTGCTAGTGGGAACGGGAATGAGCAGTTCTTC
>NA|TRBD2|TRBV28|TRBJ2-7
CASTSAAGGLYEQYF
TGTGCCAGCACCTCCGCGGCGGGAGGGCTCTACGAGCAGTACTTC
>NA|TRBD1|TRBV7-9|TRBJ2-3
CASSLYRGADTQYF
TGTGCCAGCAGCTTGTACAGGGGCGCGGATACGCAGTATTTT
>NA|NA|TRBV6-6|TRBJ1-1
CASSPDVGVTEAFF
TGTGCCAGCAGTCCTGATGTAGGGGTCACTGAAGCTTTCTTT